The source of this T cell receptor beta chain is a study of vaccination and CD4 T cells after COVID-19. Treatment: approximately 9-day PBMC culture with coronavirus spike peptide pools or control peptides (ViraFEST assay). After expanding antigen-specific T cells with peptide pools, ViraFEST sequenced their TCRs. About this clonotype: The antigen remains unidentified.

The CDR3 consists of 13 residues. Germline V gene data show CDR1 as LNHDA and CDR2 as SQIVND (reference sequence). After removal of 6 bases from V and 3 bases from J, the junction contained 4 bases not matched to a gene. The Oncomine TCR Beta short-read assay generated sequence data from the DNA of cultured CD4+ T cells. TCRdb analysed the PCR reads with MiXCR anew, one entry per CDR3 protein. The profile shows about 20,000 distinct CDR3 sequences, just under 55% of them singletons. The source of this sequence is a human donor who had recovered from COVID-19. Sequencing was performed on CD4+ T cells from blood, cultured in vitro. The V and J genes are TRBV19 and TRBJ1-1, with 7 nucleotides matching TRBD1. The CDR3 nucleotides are TGTGCCAGTAGCACAGGGGCGGACACTGAAGCTTTCTTT. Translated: CASSTGADTEAFF.